The clone carrying this T cell receptor beta chain was seen many times. Its antigen is not identified. The CDR3 has 17 amino acids. V gave up 1 base and J gave up 0 bases, with 15 bases separating them. Germline-derived CDR1 and CDR2 are DFQATT and SNEGSKA (reference sequence). TCRdb reanalysed the reads using MiXCR and keeps one entry per CDR3 protein. The sample lists some 110,000 distinct CDR3 sequences; about a tenth were seen once. The entry originates in a study of T cell repertoires in cytomegalovirus infection. Overall study findings and caveats: HLA-C-restricted, CMV-specific TCR beta clonotypes were dominant ex vivo.

V and J are TRBV20-1 and TRBJ2-2; D is possibly TRBD2 (8 bases). Sequenced: PBMCs, sequenced either directly or after in vitro stimulation (not recorded which). The TCR originated in a human donor in good health (CMV status not recorded). Some clones in this sample may be carry-over from other donors' samples. This chain's CDR3 is CSARGGSGTANTGELFF. The CDR3 DNA sequence: TGCAGTGCTAGAGGGGGTAGCGGGACAGCGAACACCGGGGAGCTGTTTTTT.